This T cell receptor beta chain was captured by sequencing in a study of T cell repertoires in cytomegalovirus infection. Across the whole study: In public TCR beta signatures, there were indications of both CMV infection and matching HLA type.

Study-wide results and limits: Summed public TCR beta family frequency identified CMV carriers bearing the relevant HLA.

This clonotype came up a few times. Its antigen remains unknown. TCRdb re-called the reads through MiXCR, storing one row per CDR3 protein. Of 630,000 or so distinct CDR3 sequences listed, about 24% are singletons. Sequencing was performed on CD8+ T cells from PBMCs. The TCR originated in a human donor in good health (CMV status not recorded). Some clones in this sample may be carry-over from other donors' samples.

The CDR3 loop reads CASSLSFARGQGFWNTEAFF. In DNA form, the CDR3 reads TGTGCCAGCAGTTTATCATTCGCTCGGGGACAGGGTTTTTGGAACACTGAAGCTTTCTTT. The chain combines TRBV27 with TRBJ1-1; 9 bases are a match to TRBD1. Trimming removed 0 bases from V and 1 base from J; junction bases left unmatched: 15. The CDR3 consists of 20 residues. From germline, CDR1 is MNHEY and CDR2 SMNVEV (reference sequence).